The clone carrying this T cell receptor beta chain was counted a few times. From germline, CDR1 is SNHLY and CDR2 FYNNEI. CDR3 length equals 12 residues. The V and J ends lost 6 bases and 10 bases respectively, with 15 bases between them. The record originates from a study of control samples from healthy donors and cancer patients. TCRdb keeps only in-frame clones here, not all; method: immunoSEQ multiplex PCR. The table includes some 150,000 clones, over 90% detected once. This clonotype originated in a man aged 45-65 years in good health. Sample: blood. The chain couples TRBV2 to TRBJ1-2, with D possibly matching TRBD1 (6 bases). The CDR3 coding sequence is TGTGCCAGCAGGAGGACAGACGCGAACTACACCTTC. It is translated as CASRRTDANYTF.